Listed here are 3 T cell receptor beta chains from one sample, sequenced in a study of blood T cell repertoires in COVID-19. This table comes from immunoSEQ multiplex PCR, and its TCRdb copy is limited to in-frame clones, with some not included. The table lists under 200,000 clones, 84% of them singletons. The material sequenced was peripheral blood. These receptors were taken from a human donor with acute or convalescent COVID-19. The donor label of this sample is uncertain.

The chain joins TRBV6-6 to TRBJ1-4; no clear D. V lost 5 bases, J lost 13 bases, and 17 bases lay in between. Germline CDR1 reads MNHNY; CDR2 reads SVGAGI (reference sequence). This CDR3 contains 13 residues. CDR3 residues: CASSQLRSIVLFF. The CDR3 DNA is TGTGCCAGCAGTCAATTACGGTCAATTGTACTGTTTTTT.

The CDR3 reads CASSDGGGGTEAFF. As DNA, the CDR3 is TGTGCCAGCAGTGATGGCGGGGGCGGCACTGAAGCTTTCTTT. The chain couples TRBV6-1 to TRBJ1-1; possible D gene TRBD1, 6 bases. The germline CDR1 and CDR2 sequences are MNHNS and SASEGT. The CDR3 contains 14 residues. V lost 3 bases and J 4 bases, leaving 12 bases between the germline ends.

This clone was observed a single time. The V call is TRBV5-4, the J call TRBJ1-2; maybe TRBD1 (6 bases). The CDR3 contains 13 residues. Trimming pared 4 bases from V and 10 bases from J, leaving 17 bases between. CDR1 SGHNT and CDR2 YYREEE come from the germline V gene (reference sequence). The CDR3 is CASSNQGFRVYTF. In DNA, the CDR3 is TGTGCCAGCAGCAATCAGGGGTTTCGTGTCTACACCTTC.